This T cell receptor (beta chain) was sequenced during a study of PD-L1 blockade in urothelial cancer. The V and J ends lost 5 bases and 3 bases, in that order; junction bases with no gene match: 7. This CDR3 region has 13 residues. Germline V gives CDR1 SQVTM, CDR2 ANQGSEA. Sequencing used immunoSEQ multiplex PCR; TCRdb keeps in-frame clones, though not all of them. The sample has 40,000 to 45,000 clones, about 88% seen once. The sequence derives from a woman between 55 and 75 years old with urothelial cancer. The sequenced sample was PBMCs, obtained around atezolizumab (anti-PD-L1) treatment. The chain employs TRBV29-1 and TRBJ2-7; 7 positions agree with TRBD1. The CDR3 DNA is TGCAGCGTTTCCGACAGGGAAAACTACGAGCAGTACTTC. This translates into CSVSDRENYEQYF.